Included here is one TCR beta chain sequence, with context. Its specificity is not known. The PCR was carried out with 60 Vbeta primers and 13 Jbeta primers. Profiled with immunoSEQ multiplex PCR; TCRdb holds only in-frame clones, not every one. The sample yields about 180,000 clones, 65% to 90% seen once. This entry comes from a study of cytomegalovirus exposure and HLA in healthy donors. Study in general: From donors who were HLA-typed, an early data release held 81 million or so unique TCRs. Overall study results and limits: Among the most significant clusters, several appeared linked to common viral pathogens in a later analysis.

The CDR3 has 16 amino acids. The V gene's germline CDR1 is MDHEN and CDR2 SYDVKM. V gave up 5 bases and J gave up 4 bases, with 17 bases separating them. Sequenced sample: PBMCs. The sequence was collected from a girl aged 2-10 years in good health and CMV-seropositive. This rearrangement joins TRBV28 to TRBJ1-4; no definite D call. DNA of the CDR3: TGTGCCAGCAGTCCATCCCCCGACATCTATAATGAAAAACTGTTTTTT. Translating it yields CASSPSPDIYNEKLFF.